This T cell receptor (beta chain) was obtained from a study of OX40 agonist ivuxolimab in advanced cancers. The overall study: Earlier treatment with anti-PD-1, anti-PD-L1 or anti-CTLA-4 was permitted, and less than 50% had received some. Study-wide points: Patients who responded partially at 0.1-3.0 mg/kg showed clonal expansion ranking among the lowest.

Assay: immunoSEQ multiplex PCR; the TCRdb copy retains only in-frame clones and omits some. This table holds fewer than 90,000 clones, about nine tenths found once. This CDR3 has 17 residues. Trimming removed 2 bases from V and 0 bases from J; junction bases left unmatched: 9. For this clone: Its cognate antigen is unknown.

Autoimmune disease history or systemic immunosuppression excluded patients. The V and J genes are TRBV6-7 and TRBJ2-7, with TRBD2 identical over 8 bases. TRBV6-7 is annotated as an ORF whose role is uncertain. The sample here was CD4+ or CD8+ T cells sorted from blood, taken in a trial of the OX40 agonist ivuxolimab. The sequence came from an adult with an advanced solid tumor such as melanoma, head and neck, liver or kidney cancer. Here the CDR3 DNA reads TGTGCCAGCAGTTACACACTTAGCGGGGTGAACTCCTACGAGCAGTACTTC. It translates to CASSYTLSGVNSYEQYF.